These 3 T cell receptor beta chains share one sample of origin, sequenced in a study of control samples from healthy donors and cancer patients (dated by TCRdb to 2020 to 2021). Library preparation employed the immunoSEQ multiplex PCR assay. Here the immuneACCESS table is served through TCRdb, limited to in-frame sequences with V and J called. Missing clones are a known gap in these copies; in checked studies unresolved V genes cover under half, and the rest lacks a known reason. The sample table holds 130,000 or so clones, of which around nine tenths were seen once. Of the sample, more than 2.5% is held by the ten largest clones. Sequenced: blood. The receptors come from a man aged 50 to 59 in good health.

This clone was counted a single time. The chain carries TRBV28 and TRBJ1-4; weak D call: TRBD1 (6 bases). The V and J ends lost 6 bases and 12 bases respectively, with 20 bases between them. Looked up from germline, CDR1 is MDHEN and CDR2 is SYDVKM. The CDR3 has 14 residues. The CDR3 sequence: CASSLNPRQVELFF. The DNA for the CDR3 is TGTGCCAGCAGCCTAAACCCTCGACAGGTCGAACTGTTTTTT.

The chain employs TRBV7-9 and TRBJ1-1; D uncertain. This CDR3 has 13 residues. The germline V gene encodes CDR1 SEHNR and CDR2 FQNEAQ (reference sequence). Trimming removed 5 bases at V and 1 base at J, with 8 bases between. The CDR3 sequence: CASSQLRNTEAFF. Written as DNA, the CDR3 is TGTGCCAGCAGCCAGTTAAGGAACACTGAAGCTTTCTTT. The whole variable domain, filled in from reference TRBV7-9 and TRBJ1-1, reads DTGVSQNPRHKITKRGQNVTFRCDPISEHNRLYWYRQTLGQGPEFLTYFQNEAQLEKSRLLSDRFSAERPKGSFSTLEIQRTEQGDSAMYLCASSQLRNTEAFFGQGTRLTVV.

This sequence joins TRBV5-6 and TRBJ2-5; 14 bases align to TRBD2. Germline trimming cut 5 bases from V and 5 bases from J; bases unmatched to any gene: 8. This CDR3 comprises 16 residues. The V gene's germline CDR1 is SGHDT and CDR2 YYEEEE. The CDR3 spells CASRKTSGGAGETQYF. CDR3 coding DNA: TGTGCCAGCAGGAAGACTAGCGGGGGGGCCGGGGAGACCCAGTACTTC.